The 11 T cell receptor beta chains in this list originate from one sample, sequenced in a study of T-cell memory formation after mild COVID-19. TCRdb re-analysed the 5' RACE reads in MiXCR, keeping a single row per CDR3 protein. The sample shows roughly 99,000 distinct CDR3 sequences, over 13% of them seen only once. What was sequenced was PBMCs or a T cell subset sorted from them (not recorded which). These receptors all come from a man between 18 and 29 years old who had mild COVID-19 (a few samples of this study predate the infection). Cell type and time point are not known.

The chain recombines TRBV6-5 with TRBJ2-5; 8 nucleotides match TRBD2. This CDR3 contains 14 residues. V lost 5 bases and J lost 4; bases outside the gene matches: 6. Germline CDR1 is MNHEY and CDR2 is SVGAGI. In nucleotides, the CDR3 is TGTGCCAGCAGTCCTACGGGGGGGGGAGAGACCCAGTACTTC. Protein sequence: CASSPTGGGETQYF.

CDR3 DNA: TGTGCCAGCAGCTCTCAGCACACTGAAGCTTTCTTT. As protein: CASSSQHTEAFF. This chain links TRBV7-2 with TRBJ1-1; D remains unclear. Trimming removed 4 bases at V and 3 bases at J, with 6 bases between. The CDR3 runs to 12 residues. CDR1 SGHTA and CDR2 FQGNSA come from the germline V gene. The full variable domain, with the rest looked up from reference TRBV7-2 and TRBJ1-1, is GAGVSQSPSNKVTEKGKDVELRCDPISGHTALYWYRQSLGQGLEFLIYFQGNSAPDKSGLPSDRFSAERTGGSVSTLTIQRTQQEDSAVYLCASSSQHTEAFFGQGTRLTVV.

The V gene is TRBV5-6, the J gene TRBJ2-7, with D perhaps TRBD1 (6 bases). Germline CDR1 SGHDT, CDR2 YYEEEE. This CDR3 is built from 15 residues. Trimming removed 2 bases from V and 0 bases from J, with 12 bases in between. The CDR3 protein is CASSLSAGASYEQYV. CDR3 coding DNA: TGTGCCAGCAGCTTAAGTGCAGGGGCCTCCTACGAGCAGTACGTC.

The V and J genes are TRBV30 and TRBJ2-7, with D possibly TRBD1 on 6 matching bases. The V gene lost 4 bases and the J gene lost 4 bases, with 20 bases spanning the gap. CDR1 and CDR2 (germline): GTSNPN, SVGIG (reference sequence). There are 15 residues in the CDR3. This chain's CDR3 is CAWNLPPQGTYEQYF. The CDR3, as DNA: TGTGCCTGGAACCTCCCCCCGCAGGGGACATACGAGCAGTACTTC.

This clonotype was observed a few times. The chain joins TRBV12-3 or TRBV12-4 to TRBJ2-6; D unresolved. V lost 6 bases to trimming and J lost 2 bases, with 20 bases between them. This CDR3 is 18 amino acids long. CDR3 in DNA: TGTGCCAGCAGACCAGGACCCTCCCTCACCACTGGGGCCAACGTCCTGACTTTC. Translated, it gives CASRPGPSLTTGANVLTF.

The chain is built from TRBV29-1 and TRBJ2-2; 7 nucleotides align to TRBD1. The CDR3 extends over 15 amino acids. The germline V gene has CDR1 SQVTM and CDR2 ANQGSEA. The V gene end was trimmed by 6 bases and the J gene end by 3 bases; junction bases not matched to a gene: 10. The DNA for the CDR3 is TGCAGCGTATCCTTGAGGACAGGCGACACCGGGGAGCTGTTTTTT. The encoded protein is CSVSLRTGDTGELFF.

V and J are TRBV20-1 and TRBJ2-3, with 7 bases identical to TRBD2. Per germline, CDR1 DFQATT and CDR2 SNEGSKA (reference sequence). Germline trimming cut 2 bases from V and 2 bases from J; bases unmatched to any gene: 7. The CDR3 contains 15 residues. CDR3 amino acids: CSARPTSSYTDTQYF. In DNA, the CDR3 is TGCAGTGCTAGACCGACTAGCAGCTACACAGATACGCAGTATTTT.

This clonotype was counted only a few times. V is TRBV11-2 and J is TRBJ2-3; D may be TRBD1 (5 bases). The ends were cut back, 1 base at V and 0 bases at J, with 11 bases in the middle. CDR1 and CDR2 from the germline V gene are SGHAT and FQNNGV. The CDR3 loop spans 16 amino acids. The CDR3 sequence is CASSLGYQGSTDTQYF. In DNA form, the CDR3 reads TGTGCCAGCAGCTTAGGGTACCAGGGTAGCACAGATACGCAGTATTTT.

The chain couples TRBV7-9 to TRBJ2-2, with D possibly matching TRBD1 (6 bases). There are 15 residues in the CDR3. Germline CDR1 SEHNR, CDR2 FQNEAQ (reference sequence). V lost 5 bases to trimming and J lost 1 base, with 11 bases between them. CDR3 region: CASSPWTENTGELFF. CDR3 bases: TGTGCCAGCAGCCCTTGGACAGAGAACACCGGGGAGCTGTTTTTT.

In nucleotides, the CDR3 is TGTGCCAGCAGCCCCAGTCCGGGGGCCTACTACAATGAGCAGTTCTTC. As protein: CASSPSPGAYYNEQFF. The V call is TRBV2, the J call TRBJ2-1; D is possibly TRBD1 or TRBD2 (6 bases each). V shed 6 bases and J shed 3 bases, with 18 bases lying between them. Germline CDR1 and CDR2: SNHLY and FYNNEI. This CDR3 is built from 16 residues.

This clonotype occurred a few times. V and J are TRBV29-1 and TRBJ1-1; D perhaps matches TRBD1 (5 bases). This CDR3 comprises 12 residues. Germline CDR1 is SQVTM and CDR2 is ANQGSEA. V shed 6 bases and J shed 1 base, with 9 bases lying between them. The CDR3 region is CSVTGGNTEAFF. In DNA, the CDR3 is TGCAGCGTGACTGGGGGGAACACTGAAGCTTTCTTT.